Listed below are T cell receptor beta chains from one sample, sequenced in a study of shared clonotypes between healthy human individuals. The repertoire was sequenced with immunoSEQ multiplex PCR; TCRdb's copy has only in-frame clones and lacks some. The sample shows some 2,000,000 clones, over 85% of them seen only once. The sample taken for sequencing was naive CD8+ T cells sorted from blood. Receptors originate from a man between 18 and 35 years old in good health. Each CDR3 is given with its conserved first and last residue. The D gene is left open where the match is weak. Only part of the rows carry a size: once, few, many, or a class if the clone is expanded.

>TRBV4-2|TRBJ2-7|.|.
TGTGCCAGCAGCCAAGGTCGGGGCGGGGGCATCTACGAGCAGTACTTC
CASSQGRGGGIYEQYF
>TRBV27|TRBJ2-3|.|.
TGTGCCAGCAGTTTATTTGGGCCGGACACAGATACGCAGTATTTT
CASSLFGPDTDTQYF
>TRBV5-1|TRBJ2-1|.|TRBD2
TGCGCCAGCAGCCAAGCCGGACTAGCGACCTACAATGAGCAGTTCTTC
CASSQAGLATYNEQFF
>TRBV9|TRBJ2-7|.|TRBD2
TGTGCCAGCAGCGTTCACGGGACTAGCGATGGGAGCGAGCAGTACTTC
CASSVHGTSDGSEQYF
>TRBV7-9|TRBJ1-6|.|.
TGTGCCAGCAGCTTAGACTTCGGCCTCAATTCACCCCTCCACTTT
CASSLDFGLNSPLHF
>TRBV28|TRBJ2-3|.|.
TGTGCCAGCAGTGTCATCACAGATACGCAGTATTTT
CASSVITDTQYF
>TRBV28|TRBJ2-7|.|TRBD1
TGTGCCAGCACCGACCTGGACAGGGACCCCTACGAGCAGTACTTC
CASTDLDRDPYEQYF
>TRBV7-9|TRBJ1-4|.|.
TGTGCCAGCAGCTCCGGACTGATTGCAACTAATGAAAAACTGTTTTTT
CASSSGLIATNEKLFF
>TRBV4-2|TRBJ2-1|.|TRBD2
TGTGCCAGCAGCCAAGGACCGGGGGGTTACAATGAGCAGTTCTTC
CASSQGPGGYNEQFF
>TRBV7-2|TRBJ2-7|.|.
TGTGCCAGCAGCTTAGTGCTAGCCCCCGAGCAGTACTTC
CASSLVLAPEQYF
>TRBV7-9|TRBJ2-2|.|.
TGTGCCAGCAGTAATAGTGAGGGTTCCCCCGGGGAGCTGTTTTTT
CASSNSEGSPGELFF
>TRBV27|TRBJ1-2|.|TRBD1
TGTGCCAGCAGTTTAGTAGCAGGGGGGGATGGCTACACCTTC
CASSLVAGGDGYTF
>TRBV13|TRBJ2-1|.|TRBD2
TGTGCCAGCAGCTTAGAGAGGGACTATAAGCAGTTCTTC
CASSLERDYKQFF
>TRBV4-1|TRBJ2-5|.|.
TGCGCCAGCAGCCAAGGAGAGTACCAAGAGACCCAGTACTTC
CASSQGEYQETQYF
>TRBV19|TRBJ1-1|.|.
TGTGCCAGTAGTCTGTGGGGGACCACTGAAGCTTTCTTT
CASSLWGTTEAFF
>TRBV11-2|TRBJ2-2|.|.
TGTGCCAGCAGCTTGTACAGGGCAAACACCGGGGAGCTGTTTTTT
CASSLYRANTGELFF
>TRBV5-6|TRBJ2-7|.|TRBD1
TGTGCCAGCAGCCTTGGCGGGACAGGGGGCTACGAGCAGTACTTC
CASSLGGTGGYEQYF
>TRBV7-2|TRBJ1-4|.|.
TGTGCCAGCAGCTTAGGTTTACAACGGGGAGTTGAAAAACTGTTTTTT
CASSLGLQRGVEKLFF
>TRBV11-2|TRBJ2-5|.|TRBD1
TGTGCCAGCAGCGGACAGGTCCAAGAGACCCAGTACTTC
CASSGQVQETQYF
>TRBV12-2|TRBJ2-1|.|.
TGTGCAAGTCGCTTAGCCGGACTGGTAATTAATGAGCAGTTCTTC
CASRLAGLVINEQFF
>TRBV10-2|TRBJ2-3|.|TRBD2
TGCGCCAGCAGCGGACTAGCGGGGGGTCTCCATAGCACAGATACGCAGTATTTT
CASSGLAGGLHSTDTQYF
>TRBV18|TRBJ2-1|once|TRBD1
TGTGCCAGCTCACCACCAGACAGGGGACCTTACAATGAGCAGTTCTTC
CASSPPDRGPYNEQFF
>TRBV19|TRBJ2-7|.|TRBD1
TGTGCCAGTAGTGTTCGGGACAGTGGATCCTACGAGCAGTACTTC
CASSVRDSGSYEQYF
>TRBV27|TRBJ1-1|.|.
TGTGCCAGCAGTCCTCTCGGGGGAATGAACACTGAAGCTTTCTTT
CASSPLGGMNTEAFF
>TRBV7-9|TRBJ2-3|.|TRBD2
TGTGCCAGCAGCGTACCCCGGGGGACTAGCGGAGACACAGATACGCAGTATTTT
CASSVPRGTSGDTDTQYF
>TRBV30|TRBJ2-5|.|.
TGTGCCTGGAGCGCTATGAGCGCGGGCGGAGAGACCCAGTACTTC
CAWSAMSAGGETQYF
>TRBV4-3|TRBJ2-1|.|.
TGCGCCAGCAGCCAAGATCTCGAGCGTTCCTACAATGAGCAGTTCTTC
CASSQDLERSYNEQFF
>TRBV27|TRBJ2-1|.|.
TGTGCCAGCAGTTTAGGGACCCGGGAGTGGACCAATGAGCAGTTCTTC
CASSLGTREWTNEQFF
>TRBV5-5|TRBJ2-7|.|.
TGTGCCAGCAGCTTAGGGCCGCGGACCTACGAGCAGTACTTC
CASSLGPRTYEQYF
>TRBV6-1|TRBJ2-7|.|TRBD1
TGTGCCAGCAAATTCGAGGGGGCGAACTACGAGCAGTACTTC
CASKFEGANYEQYF
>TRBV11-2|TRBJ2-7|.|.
TGTGCCAGCAGCTTAGCACAATCTATCTCCTACGAGCAGTACTTC
CASSLAQSISYEQYF
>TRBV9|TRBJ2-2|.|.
TGTGCCAGCAGCGGGCAGAACACCGGGGAGCTGTTTTTT
CASSGQNTGELFF
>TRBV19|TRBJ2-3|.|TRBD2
TGTGCCAGTAGTATGGTGGGAGGGAGCACAGATACGCAGTATTTT
CASSMVGGSTDTQYF